The clone carrying this T cell receptor (beta chain) was seen more than once but under ten times. Its antigen is currently unknown. In the PCR, 60 Vbeta and 13 Jbeta primers were used. Clones were read by immunoSEQ multiplex PCR, and TCRdb kept only the in-frame ones, dropping some. This table holds under 200,000 clones, roughly 12% found once. This specimen belongs to a study of cytomegalovirus exposure and HLA in healthy donors. Study-wide results and limits: As a later analysis revealed, most CMV-associated TCR beta chains appeared HLA-restricted.

Germline lookup yields CDR1 LNHDA and CDR2 SQIVND (reference sequence). V shed 5 bases, J shed 4 bases, and the junction held 8 bases outside the gene matches. The CDR3 consists of 15 residues. Material: PBMCs. This clonotype was sampled from a man aged 45 to 65 in good health and CMV-seropositive. The chain combines TRBV19 with TRBJ1-5; TRBD1 agrees at 7 bases. The CDR3 reads CASSWGQLKNQPQHF. The CDR3 DNA sequence: TGTGCCAGTAGTTGGGGACAGCTTAAAAATCAGCCCCAGCATTTT.